The clone carrying this T cell receptor beta chain showed up many times. Its antigen is currently unknown. Full-length variable regions came from constant-region reverse primers plus semi-nested Nested Universal Primer A PCR. TCRdb re-called the 5' RACE reads with MiXCR, one entry per CDR3 protein. The repertoire holds 30,000 or so distinct CDR3 sequences, about 24% seen once, with about 4.3% in the top ten. Overall study findings and caveats: Greatest tumor Treg TCR overlap was with tumor naive CD4+ cells. Tumor memory CD4+ T cell TCR gene usage was found to cluster with blood and lymph node memory CD4+ cells and with lymph node naive CD4+ cells.

The memory fraction was CD4+CD45RO+CD25- cells. With 7 bases removed from V and 6 bases from J, the gap between germline ends came to 16 bases. This CDR3 has 14 amino acids. Per the germline V gene, CDR1 is MNHEY and CDR2 is SMNVEV (reference sequence). Sequenced: memory CD4+ T cells sorted from blood. Subset meaning: memory CD4+ T cells, CD4+CD45RO+CD25-. The TCR originated in a female donor with breast cancer. The chain is built from TRBV27 and TRBJ2-1, with D possibly TRBD1 on 5 matching bases. The chain's CDR3 is CASTAIDRVNEQFF. DNA for the CDR3: TGTGCCAGCACCGCGATTGACAGAGTCAATGAGCAGTTCTTC.